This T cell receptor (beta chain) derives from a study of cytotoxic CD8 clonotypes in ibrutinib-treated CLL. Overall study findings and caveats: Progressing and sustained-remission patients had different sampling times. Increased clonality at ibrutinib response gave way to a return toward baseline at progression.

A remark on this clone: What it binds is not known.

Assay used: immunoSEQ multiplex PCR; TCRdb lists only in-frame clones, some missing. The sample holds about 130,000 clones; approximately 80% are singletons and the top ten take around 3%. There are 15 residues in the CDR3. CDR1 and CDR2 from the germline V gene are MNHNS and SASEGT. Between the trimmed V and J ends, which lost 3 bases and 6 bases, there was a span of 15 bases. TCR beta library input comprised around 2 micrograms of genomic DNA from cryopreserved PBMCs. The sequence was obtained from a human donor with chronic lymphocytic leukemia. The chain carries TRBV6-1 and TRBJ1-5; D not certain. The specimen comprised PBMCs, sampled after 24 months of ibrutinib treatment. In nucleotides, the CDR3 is TGTGCCAGCAGTGAGACAATACGGTCATCTCAGCCCCAGCATTTT. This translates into CASSETIRSSQPQHF.